Listed below are T cell receptor beta chains from one sample, sequenced in a study of T cells in Graves' hyperthyroidism and ophthalmopathy. TCRdb reprocessed the multiplex PCR reads with MiXCR, giving one entry per CDR3 protein. The profile shows approximately 520,000 distinct CDR3 sequences, roughly a quarter of them singletons. Sample: blood. All receptors derive from a woman in her twenties or thirties with Graves' ophthalmopathy. CDR3s include the opening cysteine and the closing phenylalanine or tryptophan. D genes are given only for firm matches. The listing skips clone size in some rows; elsewhere it reads once, few, many or a size class.

v_call: TRBV12-3/TRBV12-4; d_call: -; j_call: TRBJ2-7; clone_size: -; cdr3_length: 14; cdr3_aa: CASRVLGRKDEQYF; cdr3_nt: TGTGCCAGCAGGGTACTTGGCCGTAAGGACGAGCAGTACTTC
v_call: TRBV28; d_call: -; j_call: TRBJ2-7; clone_size: -; cdr3_length: 12; cdr3_aa: CASRSARGEQYF; cdr3_nt: TGTGCCAGCAGGTCCGCGAGGGGTGAGCAGTACTTC
v_call: TRBV15; d_call: -; j_call: TRBJ1-1; clone_size: -; cdr3_length: 15; cdr3_aa: CATSRRDTANTEAFF; cdr3_nt: TGTGCCACCAGCAGACGGGACACTGCGAACACTGAAGCTTTCTTT
v_call: TRBV11-1; d_call: TRBD2; j_call: TRBJ2-7; clone_size: many; cdr3_length: 16; cdr3_aa: CASSPWTSGNVYEQYF; cdr3_nt: TGTGCCAGCAGCCCATGGACTAGCGGGAACGTCTACGAGCAGTACTTC
v_call: TRBV6-2/TRBV6-3; d_call: -; j_call: TRBJ1-5; clone_size: many; cdr3_length: 14; cdr3_aa: CASSAQVGNQPQHF; cdr3_nt: TGTGCCAGCAGCGCACAGGTGGGCAATCAGCCCCAGCATTTT
v_call: TRBV29-1; d_call: TRBD1; j_call: TRBJ1-1; clone_size: many; cdr3_length: 13; cdr3_aa: CSASGQGNTEAFF; cdr3_nt: TGCAGCGCCTCGGGACAGGGGAACACTGAAGCTTTCTTT
v_call: TRBV18; d_call: -; j_call: TRBJ1-2; clone_size: few; cdr3_length: 13; cdr3_aa: CASSPQGLYGYTF; cdr3_nt: TGTGCCAGCTCACCTCAGGGGCTATACGGCTACACCTTC
v_call: TRBV12-3/TRBV12-4; d_call: -; j_call: TRBJ1-2; clone_size: many; cdr3_length: 13; cdr3_aa: CASSQRRQYGYTF; cdr3_nt: TGTGCCAGCAGCCAACGTAGACAGTATGGCTACACCTTC
v_call: TRBV28; d_call: TRBD1; j_call: TRBJ2-7; clone_size: many; cdr3_length: 14; cdr3_aa: CASSHLDRSGEQYF; cdr3_nt: TGTGCCAGCAGTCATTTGGACAGGAGTGGCGAGCAGTACTTC
v_call: TRBV11-2; d_call: -; j_call: TRBJ2-2; clone_size: few; cdr3_length: 17; cdr3_aa: CASSLEEDRSNTGELFF; cdr3_nt: TGTGCCAGCAGCTTAGAAGAAGACAGGTCGAACACCGGGGAGCTGTTTTTT
v_call: TRBV18; d_call: -; j_call: TRBJ1-1; clone_size: many; cdr3_length: 14; cdr3_aa: CASSPSAGGTEAFF; cdr3_nt: TGTGCCAGCTCCCCTTCCGCGGGAGGAACTGAAGCTTTCTTT
v_call: TRBV10-3; d_call: -; j_call: TRBJ1-3; clone_size: many; cdr3_length: 12; cdr3_aa: CAIAPAGNTIYF; cdr3_nt: TGTGCCATCGCGCCAGCTGGAAACACCATATATTTT
v_call: TRBV7-2; d_call: -; j_call: TRBJ2-2; clone_size: -; cdr3_length: 14; cdr3_aa: CASSRLINTGELFF; cdr3_nt: TGTGCCAGCAGCCGACTCATTAACACCGGGGAGCTGTTTTTT
v_call: TRBV11-2; d_call: -; j_call: TRBJ1-1; clone_size: many; cdr3_length: 13; cdr3_aa: CASSLGGPGYAFF; cdr3_nt: TGTGCCAGCAGCTTAGGAGGTCCCGGGTACGCTTTCTTT
v_call: TRBV20-1; d_call: -; j_call: TRBJ1-1; clone_size: many; cdr3_length: 12; cdr3_aa: CSASGGQTEAFF; cdr3_nt: TGCAGTGCTAGCGGTGGGCAGACTGAAGCTTTCTTT
v_call: TRBV6-2/TRBV6-3; d_call: -; j_call: TRBJ1-2; clone_size: many; cdr3_length: 11; cdr3_aa: CASSQSNGYTF; cdr3_nt: TGTGCCAGCAGTCAGAGCAATGGCTACACCTTC